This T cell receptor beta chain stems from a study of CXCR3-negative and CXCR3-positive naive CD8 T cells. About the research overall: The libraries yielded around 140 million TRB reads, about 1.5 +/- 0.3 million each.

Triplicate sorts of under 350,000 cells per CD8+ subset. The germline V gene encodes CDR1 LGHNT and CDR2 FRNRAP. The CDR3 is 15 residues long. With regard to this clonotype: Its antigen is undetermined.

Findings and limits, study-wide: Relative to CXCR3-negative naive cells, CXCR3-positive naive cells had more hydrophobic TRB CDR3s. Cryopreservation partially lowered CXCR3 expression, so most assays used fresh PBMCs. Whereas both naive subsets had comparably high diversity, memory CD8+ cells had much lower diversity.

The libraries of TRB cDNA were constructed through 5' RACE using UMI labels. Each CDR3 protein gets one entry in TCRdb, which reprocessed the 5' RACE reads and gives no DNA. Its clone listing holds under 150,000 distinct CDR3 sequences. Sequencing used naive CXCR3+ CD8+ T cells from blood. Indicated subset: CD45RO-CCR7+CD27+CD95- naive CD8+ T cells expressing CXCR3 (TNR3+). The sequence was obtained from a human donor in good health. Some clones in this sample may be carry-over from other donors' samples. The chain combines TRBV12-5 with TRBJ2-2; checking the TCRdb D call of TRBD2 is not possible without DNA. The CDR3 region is CASGPGLAGSGELFF.